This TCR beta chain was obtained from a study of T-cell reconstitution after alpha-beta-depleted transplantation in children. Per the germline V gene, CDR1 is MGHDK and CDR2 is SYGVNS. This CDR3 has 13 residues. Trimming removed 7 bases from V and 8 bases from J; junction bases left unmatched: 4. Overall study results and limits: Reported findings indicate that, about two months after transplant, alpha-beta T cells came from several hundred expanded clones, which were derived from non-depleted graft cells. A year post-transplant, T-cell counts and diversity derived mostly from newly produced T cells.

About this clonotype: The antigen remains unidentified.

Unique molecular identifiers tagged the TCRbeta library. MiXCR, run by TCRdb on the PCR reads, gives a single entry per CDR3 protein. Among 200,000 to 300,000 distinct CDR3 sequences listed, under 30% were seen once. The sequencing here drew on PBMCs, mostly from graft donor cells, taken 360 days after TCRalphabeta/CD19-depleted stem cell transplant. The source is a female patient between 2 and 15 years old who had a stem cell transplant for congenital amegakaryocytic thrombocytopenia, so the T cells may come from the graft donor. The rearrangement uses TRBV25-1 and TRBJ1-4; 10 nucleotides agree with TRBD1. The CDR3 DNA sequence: TGTGCCAGCAAACGACAGGGGGCCGAAAAACTGTTTTTT. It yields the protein CASKRQGAEKLFF.